The 29 T cell receptor beta chains reported below all come from one sample, sequenced in a study of cytomegalovirus exposure and HLA in healthy donors. Both 60 Vbeta primers and 13 Jbeta primers went into the PCR. Sequencing was performed with immunoSEQ multiplex PCR; in TCRdb, only in-frame clones are kept and a portion is missing. The table has approximately 160,000 clones, approximately 80% seen once. Sequencing was carried out using PBMCs. Receptor source: a woman aged 40 to 50 in good health and CMV-seropositive.

This clone has just a few counts. This chain joins TRBV30 and TRBJ2-7; D is uncertain. Germline assignment: CDR1 GTSNPN and CDR2 SVGIG (reference sequence). V was clipped by 1 base and J by 0 bases, with 7 bases between them. This CDR3 is built from 13 residues. In DNA form, the CDR3 reads TGTGCCTGGAGTGATACAGCCTCCTACGAGCAGTACTTC. Translating gives CAWSDTASYEQYF.

The chain employs TRBV5-1 and TRBJ2-3; TRBD2 aligns across 11 bases. CDR1 and CDR2 (germline): SGHRS, YFSETQ. CDR3 size: 16 residues. J gave up 6 bases and V 4 bases, and 10 bases lay outside the gene matches. CDR3 coding DNA: TGCGCCAGCAGCCCAACTAGCGGGGGAACTAGGGATACGCAGTATTTT. Its translation: CASSPTSGGTRDTQYF. Full variable domain (missing parts from reference TRBV5-1 and TRBJ2-3): KAGVTQTPRYLIKTRGQQVTLSCSPISGHRSVSWYQQTPGQGLQFLFEYFSETQRNKGNFPGRFSGRQFSNSRSEMNVSTLELGDSALYLCASSPTSGGTRDTQYFGPGTRLTVL.

Many counts were recorded for this clone. The V call is TRBV23-1, the J call TRBJ2-7; D remains ambiguous. TRBV23-1 is an ORF, and what it does is uncertain. CDR3 size: 11 residues. Trimming pared 6 bases from V and 4 bases from J, leaving 7 bases between. The CDR3 bases are TGCGCCAGCAGCCCTCTTTACGAGCAGTACTTC. Encoded protein: CASSPLYEQYF.

This clone was seen just once. The V gene is TRBV4-1, the J gene TRBJ2-7; 7 nucleotides agree with TRBD1. Germline assignment: CDR1 MGHRA and CDR2 YSYEKL. The V segment lost 4 bases and the J segment 1 base; nucleotides outside the gene matches: 7. The CDR3 is made up of 15 amino acids. CDR3 bases: TGCGCCAGCAGCCTCAGGGGGACGCAGTCCTACGAGCAGTACTTC. It specifies CASSLRGTQSYEQYF.

The V call is TRBV4-1, the J call TRBJ1-4; D ambiguous. The CDR3 loop spans 15 amino acids. The V and J ends lost 4 bases and 2 bases respectively, with 11 bases between them. Looked up from germline, CDR1 is MGHRA and CDR2 is YSYEKL. DNA of the CDR3: TGCGCCAGCAGCCTCGTCCCCGTGACTAATGAAAAACTGTTTTTT. It codes for CASSLVPVTNEKLFF.

The chain has TRBV19 and TRBJ2-3, with 9 bases fitting TRBD2. V lost 5 bases, J lost 3 bases, and 6 bases stayed unmatched. CDR1 is LNHDA and CDR2 is SQIVND in the germline V gene (reference sequence). The CDR3 is made up of 15 amino acids. The CDR3 bases are TGTGCCAGTAGTCCCCGAAGCGGGAGGACAGATACGCAGTATTTT. Amino acid sequence: CASSPRSGRTDTQYF.

This chain uses TRBV10-1 with TRBJ2-2, with 10 bases matching TRBD2. The CDR3 is made up of 16 amino acids. The germline CDR1 and CDR2 sequences are WNHNN and SYGVQD (reference sequence). V was clipped by 8 bases and J by 4 bases; unmatched bases: 10. The CDR3 reads CASSALAGVSTGELFF. The CDR3, as DNA: TGCGCCAGCTCTGCCCTAGCGGGGGTCTCCACCGGGGAGCTGTTTTTT.

This clone was observed a single time. The rearrangement uses TRBV5-1 and TRBJ2-2; D ambiguous. The CDR3 spans 15 residues. Trimming left V 1 base short and J 2 bases short, with 9 bases between. CDR1 and CDR2 from the germline V gene are SGHRS and YFSETQ. This CDR3 reads CASSLRQTNTGELFF. The DNA for the CDR3 is TGCGCCAGCAGCTTGCGGCAGACTAACACCGGGGAGCTGTTTTTT.

This sequence joins TRBV19 and TRBJ2-7, with 10 bases lining up with TRBD1. Trimming removed 1 base from V and 4 bases from J; junction bases left unmatched: 4. The V gene's germline CDR1 is LNHDA and CDR2 SQIVND (reference sequence). CDR3 length: 15 amino acids. The CDR3 DNA is TGTGCCAGTAGTATAGGACAGGGGGCTGGGTACGAGCAGTACTTC. Translation: CASSIGQGAGYEQYF.

The chain employs TRBV7-9 and TRBJ2-1, with D possibly TRBD2 on 6 matching bases. This CDR3 has 16 amino acids. Looked up from germline, CDR1 is SEHNR and CDR2 is FQNEAQ (reference sequence). V lost 3 bases, J lost 4 bases, and 16 bases lay in between. Here the CDR3 reads CASSLGGSSAYNEQFF. In DNA, the CDR3 is TGTGCCAGCAGCTTGGGTGGGTCTAGCGCTTACAATGAGCAGTTCTTC.

V and J are TRBV11-2 and TRBJ2-2; 9 nucleotides align to TRBD2. CDR3 size: 16 residues. The junction had 7 bases not matched to a gene; V was cut back by 8 bases and J by 0 bases. Germline CDR1 SGHAT, CDR2 FQNNGV. The CDR3 DNA follows: TGTGCCAGCGCGACTCGACTAGCGGCGAACACCGGGGAGCTGTTTTTT. It codes for CASATRLAANTGELFF.

The chain couples TRBV27 to TRBJ1-2; 7 nucleotides agree with TRBD1. Per germline, CDR1 MNHEY and CDR2 SMNVEV (reference sequence). The CDR3 loop spans 14 amino acids. V gave up 3 bases and J gave up 3 bases; unmatched junction bases: 4. In nucleotides, the CDR3 is TGTGCCAGCAGTTTCCGAGACAGGGACTATGGCTACACCTTC. This encodes CASSFRDRDYGYTF.

The CDR3 spells CASSPGQGYGNTIYF. CDR3 nucleotides: TGTGCCAGCAGTCCCGGACAGGGTTATGGAAACACCATATATTTT. The chain joins TRBV6-5 to TRBJ1-3; 8 bases agree with TRBD1. V was pared by 5 bases and J by 3 bases, with 6 bases of the junction left unmatched. This CDR3 has 15 amino acids. Germline assignment: CDR1 MNHEY and CDR2 SVGAGI.

The V and J genes are TRBV14 and TRBJ1-1; 7 nucleotides align to TRBD1. The germline gives CDR1 SGHDN, CDR2 FVKESK. V lost 2 bases to trimming and J lost 0 bases; unmatched junction nucleotides: 3. The CDR3 runs to 15 residues. The DNA for the CDR3 is TGTGCCAGCAGCCAAAGGGACAGAGTGAACACTGAAGCTTTCTTT. It is translated as CASSQRDRVNTEAFF.

The V gene is TRBV9, the J gene TRBJ2-3; the D gene is possibly TRBD2 (5 bases). V was cut by 2 bases and J by 0 bases, with 13 bases left in between. There are 16 residues in the CDR3. Per germline, CDR1 SGDLS and CDR2 YYNGEE. CDR3 DNA: TGTGCCAGCAGCGTGGACTCCTGGGGTAGCACAGATACGCAGTATTTT. It encodes CASSVDSWGSTDTQYF.

The chain joins TRBV19 to TRBJ2-1; TRBD1 matches at 8 bases. Germline CDR1 and CDR2: LNHDA and SQIVND (reference sequence). The CDR3 sequence is 15 residues long. The V and J ends lost 10 bases and 1 base, in that order; junction bases with no gene match: 9. The CDR3 coding sequence is TGTGCCACCGCTGACAGGGGTTCATCCTACAATGAGCAGTTCTTC. This gives the protein CATADRGSSYNEQFF.

This chain uses TRBV4-1 with TRBJ2-3, with TRBD1 matching 9 bases. The V gene's germline CDR1 is MGHRA and CDR2 YSYEKL. The V and J ends lost 2 bases and 5 bases, in that order; junction bases with no gene match: 5. This CDR3 spans 15 amino acids. DNA for the CDR3: TGCGCCAGCAGCCAAAGGACAGGGGACCAAGATACGCAGTATTTT. Encoded protein: CASSQRTGDQDTQYF.

This sequence joins TRBV11-2 and TRBJ1-2, with 9 nucleotides matching TRBD1. The CDR3 covers 15 residues. Germline trimming cut 4 bases from V and 2 bases from J; bases unmatched to any gene: 5. CDR1 SGHAT and CDR2 FQNNGV come from the germline V gene. The CDR3 coding sequence is TGTGCCAGCAGCTCAACAGGGGGCTCAAACTATGGCTACACCTTC. It yields the protein CASSSTGGSNYGYTF.

The chain recombines TRBV4-3 with TRBJ1-2; D might be TRBD1 (6 bases). The CDR3 runs to 15 residues. V was trimmed by 0 bases and J by 8 bases, leaving 16 bases between them. Germline V CDR1 and CDR2: LGHNA, YSLEER. CDR3 residues: CASSQDWGRAEGYTF. DNA for the CDR3: TGCGCCAGCAGCCAAGATTGGGGGCGTGCTGAAGGCTACACCTTC.

The J gene is TRBJ2-6, the V gene TRBV28, with D unresolved. This CDR3 region has 16 residues. V was clipped by 5 bases and J by 1 base, with 12 bases between them. Looked up from germline, CDR1 is MDHEN and CDR2 is SYDVKM. The chain's CDR3 is CASSPPARSGANVLTF. As DNA, the CDR3 is TGTGCCAGCAGTCCACCGGCCAGGTCTGGGGCCAACGTCCTGACTTTC.

This clone was counted a single time. The chain has TRBV19 and TRBJ2-7; 8 positions match TRBD2. The CDR3 consists of 16 residues. Germline lookup yields CDR1 LNHDA and CDR2 SQIVND (reference sequence). With V trimmed by 1 base and J by 7 bases, 12 bases remained unmatched. The CDR3 DNA sequence: TGTGCCAGTAGTATAGGGCAAGCGGGAGTTTCGGGTGAGCAGTACTTC. Its translation: CASSIGQAGVSGEQYF.

The genes are TRBV5-1 and TRBJ2-2; 7 positions agree with TRBD2. V lost 0 bases, J lost 5 bases, and 4 bases stayed unmatched. The CDR3 runs 15 residues. CDR1 and CDR2 (germline): SGHRS, YFSETQ. In DNA, the CDR3 is TGCGCCAGCAGCTTGGCGGGGGGTAGGACCGGGGAGCTGTTTTTT. This codes for CASSLAGGRTGELFF.

This clone was seen only once. The chain employs TRBV5-6 and TRBJ2-1; weak D call: TRBD2 (5 bases). CDR1 and CDR2 (germline): SGHDT, YYEEEE. V was cut by 2 bases and J by 4 bases, with 7 bases left in between. The CDR3 is 13 amino acids. CDR3 sequence reads: CASSFRGYNEQFF. The CDR3 region has the DNA TGTGCCAGCAGCTTTCGGGGTTACAATGAGCAGTTCTTC. The full variable domain, in which reference TRBV5-6 and TRBJ2-1 provide the parts outside the CDR3, is DAGVTQSPTHLIKTRGQQVTLRCSPKSGHDTVSWYQQALGQGPQFIFQYYEEEERQRGNFPDRFSGHQFPNYSSELNVNALLLGDSALYLCASSFRGYNEQFFGPGTRLTVL.

The chain joins TRBV25-1 to TRBJ2-5; TRBD2 agrees at 7 bases. Gene TRBJ2-7 matches the end of the DNA better, so the J call may be wrong. The V gene's germline CDR1 is MGHDK and CDR2 SYGVNS. This CDR3 is built from 15 residues. The DNA for the CDR3 is TGTGCCAGCAGTGAATTCGGCGGGAGAGTTTACGAGCAGTACTTC. Residues: CASSEFGGRVYEQYF.

The chain links TRBV30 to TRBJ1-2, with 8 bases identical to TRBD1. The CDR3 is made up of 13 amino acids. With 1 base clipped from V and 5 bases from J, the junction kept 3 bases outside the gene matches. From germline, CDR1 is GTSNPN and CDR2 SVGIG (reference sequence). The CDR3 spells CAWSADRVYGYTF. The CDR3 DNA reads as TGTGCCTGGAGTGCGGACAGGGTTTATGGCTACACCTTC.

The rearrangement joins TRBV7-8 to TRBJ1-2; 11 bases map to TRBD1. The CDR3 covers 15 residues. V shed 4 bases, J shed 4 bases, and the junction held 5 bases outside the gene matches. CDR1 SGHVS and CDR2 FQNEAQ come from the germline V gene. This chain's CDR3 is CASSSTGTGGYGYTF. The CDR3 DNA sequence: TGTGCCAGCAGCTCGACCGGGACAGGGGGCTATGGCTACACCTTC.

V and J are TRBV5-4 and TRBJ2-7, with 7 bases aligning to TRBD2. The trim removed 0 bases at V and 4 bases at J, leaving 4 bases unmatched. The germline gives CDR1 SGHNT, CDR2 YYREEE (reference sequence). This CDR3 is built from 14 residues. CDR3 sequence: CASSLAGGGYEQYF. CDR3 sequence (DNA): TGTGCCAGCAGCTTGGCCGGCGGGGGATACGAGCAGTACTTC.

V and J are TRBV4-2 and TRBJ2-7; 8 bases are shared with TRBD2. Germline-derived CDR1 and CDR2 are LGHNA and YNFKEQ. There are 15 residues in the CDR3. V shed 1 base and J 5 bases; nucleotides not matched to a gene: 7. The CDR3 loop reads CASSQGDGGADEQYF. The CDR3 nucleotides are TGTGCCAGCAGCCAAGGTGACGGGGGGGCCGACGAGCAGTACTTC.

The chain uses TRBV11-2 and TRBJ1-6, with TRBD1 matching 9 bases. CDR3 size: 18 residues. The trim removed 3 bases at V and 7 bases at J, leaving 13 bases unmatched. Per germline, CDR1 SGHAT and CDR2 FQNNGV. This CDR3 is CASSFVANRGRGNSPLHF. The CDR3 DNA is TGTGCCAGCAGCTTTGTTGCGAACAGGGGGCGCGGAAATTCACCCCTCCACTTT. The full variable domain, completed using reference TRBV11-2 and TRBJ1-6, is EAGVAQSPRYKIIEKRQSVAFWCNPISGHATLYWYQQILGQGPKLLIQFQNNGVVDDSQLPKDRFSAERLKGVDSTLKIQPAKLEDSAVYLCASSFVANRGRGNSPLHFGNGTRLTVT.